These T cell receptor beta chains were read from a single sample in a study of cytomegalovirus exposure and HLA in healthy donors. Profiled with immunoSEQ multiplex PCR; TCRdb holds only in-frame clones, not every one. The table records 160,000 or so clones, about 79% of them present only once. Material for sequencing was PBMCs. All receptors derive from a man aged 35-49 years in good health and CMV-seropositive. Both conserved end residues are part of each CDR3. A D gene is named only where the DNA matches it firmly. Clone sizes are given selectively: once, few, many, or a class where the clone is expanded.

d_call: .
j_call: TRBJ2-4
clone_size: .
v_call: TRBV5-4
cdr3_nt: TGTGCCAGCAGCTTGGGGGACGGACAGCACGGGCGTAAAAACAGTCAGTACTTC
cdr3_aa: CASSLGDGQHGRKNSQYF

d_call: .
j_call: TRBJ1-4
clone_size: .
v_call: TRBV7-8
cdr3_nt: TGTGCCAGCAGCCCTTACCAGGGGTCTTATGAAAAACTGTTTTTT
cdr3_aa: CASSPYQGSYEKLFF

d_call: .
j_call: TRBJ1-1
clone_size: .
v_call: TRBV2
cdr3_nt: TGTGCCAGCCAAAGGGACATGAACACTGAAGCTTTCTTT
cdr3_aa: CASQRDMNTEAFF

d_call: TRBD2
j_call: TRBJ2-7
clone_size: few
v_call: TRBV5-5
cdr3_nt: TGCGCCAGCAGCCAAGGACTAGCGGCAGTCTACGAGCAGTACTTC
cdr3_aa: CASSQGLAAVYEQYF

d_call: TRBD1
j_call: TRBJ2-3
clone_size: once
v_call: TRBV5-6
cdr3_nt: TGTGCCAGCAGGGGACAGGGGGGAACAGATACGCAGTATTTT
cdr3_aa: CASRGQGGTDTQYF

d_call: .
j_call: TRBJ1-1
clone_size: once
v_call: TRBV11-2
cdr3_nt: TGTGCCAGCAGCTCGCCGGGGGGGGCCGGCACTGAAGCTTTCTTT
cdr3_aa: CASSSPGGAGTEAFF

d_call: TRBD2
j_call: TRBJ2-5
clone_size: few
v_call: TRBV7-3
cdr3_nt: TGTGCCAGCAGCTTGACTAGCGGGACCCAAGAGACCCAGTACTTC
cdr3_aa: CASSLTSGTQETQYF

d_call: TRBD1
j_call: TRBJ2-1
clone_size: .
v_call: TRBV19
cdr3_nt: TGTGCCAGTCACTCCGGGACAGGTATCAATGAGCAGTTCTTC
cdr3_aa: CASHSGTGINEQFF

d_call: .
j_call: TRBJ2-3
clone_size: .
v_call: TRBV11-3
cdr3_nt: TGTGCCAGCAGCTTAGCTGGGGGCGGGAGCACAGATACGCAGTATTTT
cdr3_aa: CASSLAGGGSTDTQYF

d_call: .
j_call: TRBJ2-7
clone_size: .
v_call: TRBV9
cdr3_nt: TGTGCCAGCAGCGGAGACCGGCAGGCGGGGGAGCAGTACTTC
cdr3_aa: CASSGDRQAGEQYF

d_call: .
j_call: TRBJ1-1
clone_size: once
v_call: TRBV5-1
cdr3_nt: TGCGCCAGCAGCGTAGGGGGTAGTGGAGCTTTCTTT
cdr3_aa: CASSVGGSGAFF

d_call: .
j_call: TRBJ1-1
clone_size: .
v_call: TRBV27
cdr3_nt: TGTGCCAGCAGTTCCCGACTTAACACTGAAGCTTTCTTT
cdr3_aa: CASSSRLNTEAFF

d_call: .
j_call: TRBJ1-5
clone_size: few
v_call: TRBV7-9
cdr3_nt: TGTGCCAGCAGCCCGCCGGGGGGATTCAATCAGCCCCAGCATTTT
cdr3_aa: CASSPPGGFNQPQHF

d_call: TRBD1
j_call: TRBJ2-7
clone_size: .
v_call: TRBV28
cdr3_nt: TGTGCCAGCAGGAACAGGGGCGCCGAGCAGTACTTC
cdr3_aa: CASRNRGAEQYF

d_call: TRBD1
j_call: TRBJ1-6
clone_size: once
v_call: TRBV4-2
cdr3_nt: TGTGCCAGCAGCCAAGACTCCTACGAGAAGACAGGGCCAAATTCACCCCTCCACTTT
cdr3_aa: CASSQDSYEKTGPNSPLHF

d_call: .
j_call: TRBJ2-1
clone_size: .
v_call: TRBV2
cdr3_nt: TGTGCCAGCAGTGATGTTAGGTCTAGCGCTACCTACAATGAGCAGTTCTTC
cdr3_aa: CASSDVRSSATYNEQFF

d_call: TRBD1
j_call: TRBJ1-1
clone_size: few
v_call: TRBV9
cdr3_nt: TGTGCCAGCAGCGGAGGGGGCCCCAGGGACACTGAAGCTTTCTTT
cdr3_aa: CASSGGGPRDTEAFF

d_call: TRBD1
j_call: TRBJ1-5
clone_size: .
v_call: TRBV5-1
cdr3_nt: TGCGCCAGCAAGGGCAGGACAGGGGAGGGGAGCAATCAGCCCCAGCATTTT
cdr3_aa: CASKGRTGEGSNQPQHF

d_call: .
j_call: TRBJ2-5
clone_size: .
v_call: TRBV7-8
cdr3_nt: TGTGCCAGCAGCTTAGCGCTGGCTTCTGAAGAGACCCAGTACTTC
cdr3_aa: CASSLALASEETQYF

d_call: .
j_call: TRBJ2-7
clone_size: .
v_call: TRBV18
cdr3_nt: TGTGCCAGCTCACCTGGCCGACTCGGTGAGGAGCAGTACTTC
cdr3_aa: CASSPGRLGEEQYF

d_call: .
j_call: TRBJ2-3
clone_size: .
v_call: TRBV6-6
cdr3_nt: TGTGCCAGCGGGCAGATTAGCACAGATACGCAGTATTTT
cdr3_aa: CASGQISTDTQYF

d_call: TRBD2
j_call: TRBJ2-7
clone_size: once
v_call: TRBV5-8
cdr3_nt: TGTGCCAGCAACACTATGGGGGCTAGCGGGAGATACGAGCAGTACTTC
cdr3_aa: CASNTMGASGRYEQYF

d_call: TRBD2
j_call: TRBJ2-1
clone_size: .
v_call: TRBV19
cdr3_nt: TGTGCCAGTAGTATTCTAGCGGGAGACGGTAGCAATGAGCAGTTCTTC
cdr3_aa: CASSILAGDGSNEQFF